The T cell receptor (beta chain) under discussion was sequenced for a study of identical twins. It was template switching that added a universal primer site, and there were unique molecular identifiers on the cDNA. Via MiXCR, TCRdb re-called the 5' RACE reads, giving one row per CDR3 protein. Of 1.5 million to 2 million distinct CDR3 sequences in the sample, about 32% were seen once. A remark on this clonotype: What it binds is unknown.

Trimming took 3 bases from V and 0 from J; bases not matched to a gene: 2. CDR1 is SGDLS and CDR2 is YYNGEE in the germline V gene. The CDR3 has 16 residues. Study-wide results and caveats: Recombination models fit unrelated individuals' TCR alpha sharing but underestimated twins'.

The sequencing sample was made of cord blood. The clonotype was recovered from a newborn girl in good health. This chain links TRBV9 with TRBJ2-3; 12 bases map to TRBD2. The CDR3 DNA is TGTGCCAGCAGCGCTAGCGGGGGGGCTAGCACAGATACGCAGTATTTT. It translates to CASSASGGASTDTQYF.